This T cell receptor (beta chain) emerged from a study of neurological immune-mediated disorders. It was by 5'RACE with 10-nucleotide random UMIs that the cDNA was made. MiXCR was run by TCRdb on the 5' RACE reads, yielding one entry per CDR3 protein. Here the sample spans roughly 39,000 distinct CDR3 sequences, nearly 5% being singletons. This clonotype was recorded many times. Trimming pared 4 bases from V and 3 bases from J, leaving 18 bases between. The CDR3 covers 16 residues. The germline CDR1 and CDR2 sequences are MGHRA and YSYEKL. This TCR came from a man between 18 and 29 years old in good health. The source material was CD4+ T cells from blood. The chain recombines TRBV4-1 with TRBJ1-1; D perhaps matches TRBD1 (6 bases). This CDR3 reads CASSLFRGNRDTEAFF. The CDR3 DNA is TGCGCCAGCAGCCTGTTCCGGGGCAACAGGGACACTGAAGCTTTCTTT.